This note documents a single T cell receptor beta chain sequence. As yet, its antigen is unknown. Patients were ineligible given autoimmune disease history or systemic immunosuppression. This specimen belongs to a study of OX40 agonist ivuxolimab in advanced cancers. Using immunoSEQ multiplex PCR, the repertoire was profiled, and TCRdb retains in-frame clones only, with some absent. This sample yields about 74,000 clones, of which approximately 84% are seen a single time; over 2% belongs to the top ten. Study findings and constraints: Some nonresponders also had low normalized T-cell clonal expansion. The study found that CD8+ T cells averaged more expanded clones than CD4+.

Germline-derived CDR1 and CDR2 are MNHEY and SVGAGI. J lost 7 bases, V lost 8 bases, and 8 bases had no gene match. The CDR3 covers 14 residues. This sequence was found in an adult with an advanced solid tumor such as melanoma, head and neck, liver or kidney cancer. The gene calls are TRBV6-5 and TRBJ1-6, with 7 bases identical to TRBD1. Sequenced here: CD4+ or CD8+ T cells sorted from blood, sampled in a trial of the OX40 agonist ivuxolimab. The CDR3 DNA reads TGTGCCAGCGAAAGGACAGGCGCCAATTCACCCCTCCACTTT. This encodes CASERTGANSPLHF.